This TCR beta chain was profiled in a study of T-cell reconstitution after alpha-beta-depleted transplantation in children. Study conclusions and caveats: T-cell counts and diversity were attributed mostly to newly produced T cells one year after transplant. At day 60, the high TCRbeta diversity found in some patients originated from recipient T cells and thymic progenitors that had survived. Several hundred expanded graft clones reportedly supplied alpha-beta T cells about two months after transplant.

This clonotype was picked up many times. Its antigen is not known. V was pared by 4 bases and J by 5 bases, with 12 bases of the junction left unmatched. The germline V gene encodes CDR1 SGHRS and CDR2 YFSETQ. This CDR3 has 15 amino acids. Unique molecular identifiers tagged the TCRbeta library. Using its own MiXCR run on the PCR reads, TCRdb lists one record per CDR3 protein. This sample has 330,000 or so distinct CDR3 sequences, with around a tenth found just once. The starting material was PBMCs, obtained before TCRalphabeta/CD19-depleted stem cell transplant. The sequence derives from a boy younger than two with acute myeloid leukemia, due to receive a stem cell transplant. The chain couples TRBV5-1 to TRBJ2-7, with TRBD1 matching over 7 bases. The DNA of the CDR3 is TGCGCCAGCAGCGCGACCGGACAGGTTAGGAACGAGCAGTACTTC. Its protein is CASSATGQVRNEQYF.